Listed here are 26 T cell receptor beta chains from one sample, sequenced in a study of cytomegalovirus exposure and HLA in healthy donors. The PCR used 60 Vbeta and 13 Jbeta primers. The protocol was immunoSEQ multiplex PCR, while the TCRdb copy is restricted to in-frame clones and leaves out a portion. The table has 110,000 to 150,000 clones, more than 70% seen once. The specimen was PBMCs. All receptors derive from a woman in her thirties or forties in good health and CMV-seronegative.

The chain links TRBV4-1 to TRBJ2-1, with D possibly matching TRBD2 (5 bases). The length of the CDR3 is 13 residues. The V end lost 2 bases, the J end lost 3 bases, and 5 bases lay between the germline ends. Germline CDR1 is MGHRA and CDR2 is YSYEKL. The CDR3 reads CASSQRDYNEQFF. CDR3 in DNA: TGCGCCAGCAGCCAACGGGACTACAATGAGCAGTTCTTC.

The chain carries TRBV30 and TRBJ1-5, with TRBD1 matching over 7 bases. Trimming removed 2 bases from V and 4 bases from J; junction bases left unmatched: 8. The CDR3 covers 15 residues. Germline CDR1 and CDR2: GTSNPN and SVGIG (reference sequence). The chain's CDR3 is CAWSQISGGNQPQHF. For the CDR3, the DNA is TGTGCCTGGAGTCAAATCTCAGGGGGGAATCAGCCCCAGCATTTT.

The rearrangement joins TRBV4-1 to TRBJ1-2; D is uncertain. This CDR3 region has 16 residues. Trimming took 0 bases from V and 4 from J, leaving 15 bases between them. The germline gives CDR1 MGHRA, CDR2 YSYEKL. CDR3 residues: CASSQDWQGRFYGYTF. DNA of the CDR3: TGCGCCAGCAGCCAAGATTGGCAAGGGAGGTTCTATGGCTACACCTTC.

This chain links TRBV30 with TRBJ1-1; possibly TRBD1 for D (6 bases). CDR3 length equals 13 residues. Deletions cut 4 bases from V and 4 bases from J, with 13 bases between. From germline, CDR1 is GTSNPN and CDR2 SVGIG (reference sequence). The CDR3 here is CAWNGDRRTEAFF. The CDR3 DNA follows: TGTGCCTGGAACGGAGACAGGCGCACTGAAGCTTTCTTT.

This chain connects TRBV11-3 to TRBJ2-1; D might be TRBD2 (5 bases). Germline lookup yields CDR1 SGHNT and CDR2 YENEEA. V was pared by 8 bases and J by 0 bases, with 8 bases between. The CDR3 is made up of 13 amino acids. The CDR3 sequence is CASGAGSYNEQFF. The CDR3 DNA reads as TGTGCCAGCGGTGCGGGCTCCTACAATGAGCAGTTCTTC.

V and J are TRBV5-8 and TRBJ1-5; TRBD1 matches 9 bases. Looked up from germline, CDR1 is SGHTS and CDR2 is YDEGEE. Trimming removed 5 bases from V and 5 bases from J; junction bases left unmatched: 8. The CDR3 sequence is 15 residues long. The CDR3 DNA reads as TGTGCCAGCAGGGTCCGGACAGGGGTGTATCAGCCCCAGCATTTT. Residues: CASRVRTGVYQPQHF.

CDR3 protein: CASSPGSYNEQFF. The CDR3 DNA is TGCGCCAGCAGCCCCGGGTCCTACAATGAGCAGTTCTTC. The chain has TRBV5-1 and TRBJ2-1; no clear D gene. The CDR3 is 13 amino acids. Germline V lookup: CDR1 SGHRS, CDR2 YFSETQ. V was trimmed by 4 bases and J by 1 base, leaving 6 bases between them.

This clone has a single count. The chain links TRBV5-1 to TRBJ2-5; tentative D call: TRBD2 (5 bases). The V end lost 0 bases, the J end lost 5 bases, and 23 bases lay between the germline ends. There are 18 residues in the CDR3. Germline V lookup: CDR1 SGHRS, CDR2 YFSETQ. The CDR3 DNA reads TGCGCCAGCAGCTTGGCCCTTGTTGAGGGATCTATGTTTGAGACCCAGTACTTC. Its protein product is CASSLALVEGSMFETQYF.

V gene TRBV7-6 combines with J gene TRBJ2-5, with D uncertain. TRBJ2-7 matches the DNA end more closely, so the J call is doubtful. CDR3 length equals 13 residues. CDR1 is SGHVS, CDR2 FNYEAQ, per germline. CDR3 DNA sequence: TGTGCCAGCAGCTTACCGGCAAGCGCCGAGCAGTACTTC. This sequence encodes CASSLPASAEQYF.

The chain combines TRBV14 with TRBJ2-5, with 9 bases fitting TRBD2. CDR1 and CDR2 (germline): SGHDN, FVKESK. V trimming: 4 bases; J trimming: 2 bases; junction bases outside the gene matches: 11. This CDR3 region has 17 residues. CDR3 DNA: TGTGCCAGCAGCCCTCTTGGGAGCGGGGGGAATCAAGAGACCCAGTACTTC. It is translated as CASSPLGSGGNQETQYF.

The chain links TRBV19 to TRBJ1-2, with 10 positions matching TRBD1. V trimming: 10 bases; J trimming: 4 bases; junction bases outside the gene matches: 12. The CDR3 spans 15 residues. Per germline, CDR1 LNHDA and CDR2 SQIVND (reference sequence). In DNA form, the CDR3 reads TGTGCCACCAGGGACAGGGGCGGACCTTTCTATGGCTACACCTTC. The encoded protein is CATRDRGGPFYGYTF.

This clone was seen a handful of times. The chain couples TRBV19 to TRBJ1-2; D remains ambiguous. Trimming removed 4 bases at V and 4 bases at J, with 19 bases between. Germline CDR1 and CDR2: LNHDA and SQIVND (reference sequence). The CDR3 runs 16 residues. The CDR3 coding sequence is TGTGCCAGTAGTACGCCGTGGAGCCCAACTACCTATGGCTACACCTTC. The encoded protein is CASSTPWSPTTYGYTF.

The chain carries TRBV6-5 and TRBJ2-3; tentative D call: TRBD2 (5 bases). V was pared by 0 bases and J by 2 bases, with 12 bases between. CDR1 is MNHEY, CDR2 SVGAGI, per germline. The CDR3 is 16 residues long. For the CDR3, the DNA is TGTGCCAGCAGTTACTCGATAGCGCCCGTCACAGATACGCAGTATTTT. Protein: CASSYSIAPVTDTQYF.

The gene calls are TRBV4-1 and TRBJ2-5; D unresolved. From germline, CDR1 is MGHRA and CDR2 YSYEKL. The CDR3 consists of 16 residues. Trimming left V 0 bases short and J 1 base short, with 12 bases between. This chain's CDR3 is CASSQEQLSRQETQYF. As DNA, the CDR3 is TGCGCCAGCAGCCAAGAACAGTTAAGTCGCCAAGAGACCCAGTACTTC.

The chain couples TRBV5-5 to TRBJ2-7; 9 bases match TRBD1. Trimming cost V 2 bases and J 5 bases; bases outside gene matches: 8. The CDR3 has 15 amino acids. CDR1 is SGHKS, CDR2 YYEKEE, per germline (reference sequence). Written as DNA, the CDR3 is TGTGCCAGCAGCTTTACCGGGACAGGGCAACACGAGCAGTACTTC. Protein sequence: CASSFTGTGQHEQYF.

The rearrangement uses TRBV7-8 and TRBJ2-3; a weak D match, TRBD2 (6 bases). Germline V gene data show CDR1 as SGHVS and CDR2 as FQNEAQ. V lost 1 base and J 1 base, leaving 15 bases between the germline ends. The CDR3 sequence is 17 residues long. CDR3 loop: CASSLGRGRTGTDTQYF. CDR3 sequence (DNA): TGTGCCAGCAGCTTAGGGAGGGGCCGCACGGGCACAGATACGCAGTATTTT.

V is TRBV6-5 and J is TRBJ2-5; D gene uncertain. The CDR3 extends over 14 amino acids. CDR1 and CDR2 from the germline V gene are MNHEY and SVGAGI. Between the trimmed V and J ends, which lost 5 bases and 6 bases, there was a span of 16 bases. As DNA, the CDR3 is TGTGCCAGCAGTATTAACGTAGAGGCAAAGACCCAGTACTTC. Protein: CASSINVEAKTQYF.

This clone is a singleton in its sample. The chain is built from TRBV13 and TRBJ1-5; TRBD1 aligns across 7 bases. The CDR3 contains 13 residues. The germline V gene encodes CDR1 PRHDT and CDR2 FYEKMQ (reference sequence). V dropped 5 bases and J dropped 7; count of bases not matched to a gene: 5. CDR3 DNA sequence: TGTGCCAGCAGCATCCACAGGGGCCAGCCCCAGCATTTT. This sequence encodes CASSIHRGQPQHF.

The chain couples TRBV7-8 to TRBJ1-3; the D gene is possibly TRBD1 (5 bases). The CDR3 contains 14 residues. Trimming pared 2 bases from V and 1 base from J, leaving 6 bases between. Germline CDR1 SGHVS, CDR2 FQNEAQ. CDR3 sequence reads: CASSLSGSGNTIYF. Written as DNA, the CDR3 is TGTGCCAGCAGCTTATCAGGGTCTGGAAACACCATATATTTT.

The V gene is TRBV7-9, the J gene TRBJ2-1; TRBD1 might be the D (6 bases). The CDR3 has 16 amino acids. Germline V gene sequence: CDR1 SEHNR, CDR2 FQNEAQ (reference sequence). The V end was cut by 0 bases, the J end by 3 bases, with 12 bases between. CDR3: CASSLARTVIYNEQFF. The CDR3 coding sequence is TGTGCCAGCAGCTTAGCCCGGACAGTTATCTACAATGAGCAGTTCTTC.

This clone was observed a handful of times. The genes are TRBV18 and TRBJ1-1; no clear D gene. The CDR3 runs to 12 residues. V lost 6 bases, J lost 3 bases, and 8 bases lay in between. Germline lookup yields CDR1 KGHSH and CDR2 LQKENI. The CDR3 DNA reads TGTGCCAGCTCCCCGGAGGACACTGAAGCTTTCTTT. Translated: CASSPEDTEAFF. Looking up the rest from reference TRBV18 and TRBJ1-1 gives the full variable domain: NAGVMQNPRHLVRRRGQEARLRCSPMKGHSHVYWYRQLPEEGLKFMVYLQKENIIDESGMPKERFSAEFPKEGPSILRIQQVVRGDSAAYFCASSPEDTEAFFGQGTRLTVV.

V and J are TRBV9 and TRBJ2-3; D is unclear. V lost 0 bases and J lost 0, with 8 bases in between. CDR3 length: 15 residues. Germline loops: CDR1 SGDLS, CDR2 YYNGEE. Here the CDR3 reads CASSVVWASTDTQYF. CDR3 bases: TGTGCCAGCAGCGTAGTTTGGGCCAGCACAGATACGCAGTATTTT.

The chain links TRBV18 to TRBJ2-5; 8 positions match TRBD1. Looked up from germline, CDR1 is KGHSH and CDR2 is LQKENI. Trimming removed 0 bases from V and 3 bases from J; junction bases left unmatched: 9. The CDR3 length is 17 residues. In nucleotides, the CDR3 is TGTGCCAGCTCACCACCGGGTTGGCAGGGGGCTGAAGAGACCCAGTACTTC. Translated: CASSPPGWQGAEETQYF.

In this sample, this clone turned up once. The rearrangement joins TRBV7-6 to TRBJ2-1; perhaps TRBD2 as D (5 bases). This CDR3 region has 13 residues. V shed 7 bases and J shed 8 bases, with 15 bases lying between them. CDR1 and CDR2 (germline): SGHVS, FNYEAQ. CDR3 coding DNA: TGTGCCAGCAACGAGGGATTGAGTGATGAGCAGTTCTTC. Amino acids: CASNEGLSDEQFF.

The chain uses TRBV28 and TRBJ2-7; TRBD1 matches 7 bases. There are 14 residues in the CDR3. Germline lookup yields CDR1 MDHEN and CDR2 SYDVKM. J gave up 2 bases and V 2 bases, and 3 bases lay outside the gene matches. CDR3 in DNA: TGTGCCAGCAGTTTAGGACAGGTAACCTACGAGCAGTACTTC. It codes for CASSLGQVTYEQYF.

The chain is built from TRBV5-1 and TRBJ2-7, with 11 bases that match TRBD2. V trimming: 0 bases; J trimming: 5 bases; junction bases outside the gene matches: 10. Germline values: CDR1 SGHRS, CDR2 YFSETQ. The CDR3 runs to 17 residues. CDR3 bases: TGCGCCAGCAGCTTGGCCGGACTAGCGGGCTTTGAGAACGAGCAGTACTTC. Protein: CASSLAGLAGFENEQYF.